This T cell receptor (beta chain) originates from a study of cytotoxic CD8 clonotypes in ibrutinib-treated CLL. Remarks on this clone: Its target is unknown.

Regarding the study as a whole: Sample timing was unmatched between remission and later-progressing patients; lymph nodes unstudied.

The CDR3 loop spans 13 amino acids. The V gene's germline CDR1 is SGHRS and CDR2 YFSETQ. V lost 6 bases and J 5 bases, leaving 14 bases between the germline ends. Libraries were prepared by immunoSEQ multiplex PCR; TCRdb keeps only in-frame clonotypes and omits some of them. The table records over 95,000 clones, 50% to 65% of them present only once. TCR beta libraries used about 2 micrograms of DNA from cryopreserved PBMCs. Sequencing used PBMCs, obtained after 24 months of ibrutinib treatment. The rearrangement uses TRBV5-1 and TRBJ2-5, with D perhaps matching TRBD2 (6 bases). This sequence originates from a human donor with chronic lymphocytic leukemia. CDR3 bases: TGCGCCAGCAAAAGACTAGTAGGGGAGACCCAGTACTTC. Amino acid sequence: CASKRLVGETQYF.